A selection of T cell receptor beta chains follows, all from one sample in a study of blood T cell repertoires in COVID-19. Clones were sequenced by immunoSEQ multiplex PCR, and TCRdb holds only the in-frame ones, with some missing. Altogether 170,000 or so clones are present, approximately 88% being singletons, with the ten largest covering around 9.5%. The sequencing input was PBMCs or T cells enriched from blood (not recorded which). All receptors come from a young woman who had recovered from COVID-19. Each CDR3 is given with its conserved first and last residue. A D gene is named only where the DNA matches it firmly. A clone size is listed for some rows: how often the clone was seen (once, few, many), or a class if it is expanded.

>TRBV7-9|NA|NA|TRBJ2-7
TGTGCCAGCAGCTTAACGGCCAACCTTAGAGGGTCCTACGAGCAGTACTTC
CASSLTANLRGSYEQYF
>TRBV28|NA|NA|TRBJ1-1
TGTGCCAGCAGGATACAGGCGGCATCGACTGAAGCTTTCTTT
CASRIQAASTEAFF
>TRBV19|few|NA|TRBJ2-3
TGTGCCAGTAGTATGGGTGGGCTCAGCACAGATACGCAGTATTTT
CASSMGGLSTDTQYF
>TRBV19|NA|TRBD2|TRBJ2-7
TGTGCCAGTAGTGTGGGACTAGCATCCGACGAGCAGTACTTC
CASSVGLASDEQYF
>TRBV27|NA|NA|TRBJ2-2
TGTGCCAGCAGTTTTAAACTCACCGGGGAGCTGTTTTTT
CASSFKLTGELFF
>TRBV28|NA|NA|TRBJ1-6
TGTGCCAGCAGTTTGGGACCCGGGACATATAATTCACCCCTCCACTTT
CASSLGPGTYNSPLHF
>TRBV25-1|NA|NA|TRBJ1-1
TGTGCCAGCAGTCACGGTGTCGAAGCTTTCTTT
CASSHGVEAFF
>TRBV6-1|NA|NA|TRBJ2-1
TGTGCCAGCAGTGAGTCAGTGGGCCCCTACAATGAGCAGTTCTTC
CASSESVGPYNEQFF
>TRBV18|NA|TRBD1|TRBJ2-7
TGTGCCAGCTCACCAGAGCGGACAGGCCTCGACTACGAGCAGTACTTC
CASSPERTGLDYEQYF
>TRBV7-2|NA|NA|TRBJ2-3
TGTGCCAGCGGAAACCCCACGGGGTTAGATACGCAGTATTTT
CASGNPTGLDTQYF
>TRBV14|once|TRBD2|TRBJ2-7
TGTGCCAGCAGCCAAGTTGACGGGGGGGCGGCCGAGCAGTACTTC
CASSQVDGGAAEQYF
>TRBV27|NA|NA|TRBJ1-6
TGTGCCAGCAGTCCGGGACTGGCTGTCCCCCTCCACTTT
CASSPGLAVPLHF
>TRBV7-2|NA|NA|TRBJ2-3
TGTGCCAGCAGTGGCTTCACAGATACGCAGTATTTT
CASSGFTDTQYF
>TRBV28|NA|NA|TRBJ2-7
TGTGCCAGCAGCCCATACCCTAAACCGTCTGTTGGTTACGAGCAGTACTTC
CASSPYPKPSVGYEQYF
>TRBV5-1|NA|TRBD1|TRBJ2-7
TGCGCCAGCAGCTTGGGGACAGGGAACTTCGAGCAGTACTTC
CASSLGTGNFEQYF
>TRBV9|NA|TRBD2|TRBJ2-7
TGTGCCAGCAGCCCTAGCGGGGCCCTCTACGAGCAGTACTTC
CASSPSGALYEQYF
>TRBV5-1|NA|TRBD2|TRBJ2-3
TGCGCCAGCAGCTCGCCTAGCGGAAGCACAGATACGCAGTATTTT
CASSSPSGSTDTQYF
>TRBV7-9|NA|NA|TRBJ2-3
TGTGCCAGCGATACAGGTGATACGCAGTATTTT
CASDTGDTQYF
>TRBV11-2|NA|NA|TRBJ1-1
TGTGCCAGCAGCTTAAGATTGGGGGCCAACACTGAAGCTTTCTTT
CASSLRLGANTEAFF
>TRBV28|NA|NA|TRBJ1-1
TGTGCCAGCAGTCCAGGGACACCCAGGGTGTACACTGAAGCTTTCTTT
CASSPGTPRVYTEAFF
>TRBV5-1|NA|NA|TRBJ2-5
TGCGCCAGCAGCCTCAGGGGCCCGGGGTACCAAGAGACCCAGTACTTC
CASSLRGPGYQETQYF
>TRBV28|NA|NA|TRBJ1-1
TGTGCCAGCAGTTTTCGGGGGTACACTGAAGCTTTCTTT
CASSFRGYTEAFF
>TRBV11-2|NA|TRBD1|TRBJ1-4
TGTGCCAGCAGCAAACAGGGGGCGGGTAATGAAAAACTGTTTTTT
CASSKQGAGNEKLFF
>TRBV10-2|few|TRBD1|TRBJ1-1
TGCGCCAGTCAGGGACAGCTGAACACTGAAGCTTTCTTT
CASQGQLNTEAFF
>TRBV29-1|NA|NA|TRBJ2-7
TGCAGCGTCCCGGGAAGGGACGAGCAGTACTTC
CSVPGRDEQYF
>TRBV28|few|NA|TRBJ2-3
TGTGCCAGCAGTTTTGTTCGGGAGTTTAGCACAGATACGCAGTATTTT
CASSFVREFSTDTQYF
>TRBV27|NA|TRBD1|TRBJ1-5
TGTGCCAGCAGCGCCGGGACAGGGATCAATCAGCCCCAGCATTTT
CASSAGTGINQPQHF
>TRBV19|NA|NA|TRBJ1-1
TGTGCCAGTAGTATGGCCATTGGGAACACTGAAGCTTTCTTT
CASSMAIGNTEAFF
>TRBV28|NA|NA|TRBJ2-2
TGTGCCAGCAGTCAACTCGGGGGGGAGCTGTTTTTT
CASSQLGGELFF
>TRBV4-1|few|TRBD1|TRBJ1-1
TGCGCCAGCAGCCAGTACCAGGGGGGCACTGAAGCTTTCTTT
CASSQYQGGTEAFF
>TRBV18|once|NA|TRBJ1-2
TGTGCCAGCTCCCAGGGCTCAGGGGCAGCTAACTATGGCTACACCTTC
CASSQGSGAANYGYTF
>TRBV5-1|NA|NA|TRBJ2-7
TGCGCCAGCGGGGGCAACTCCTACGAGCAGTACTTC
CASGGNSYEQYF
>TRBV20-1|once|TRBD2|TRBJ2-3
TGCAGTGCTAGTATCGGACTAGCGGGGGCAGATACGCAGTATTTT
CSASIGLAGADTQYF
>TRBV5-4|NA|TRBD2|TRBJ2-1
TGTGCCAGCAGCTTGACTAGCGGGGATAATGAGCAGTTCTTC
CASSLTSGDNEQFF
>TRBV5-1|NA|NA|TRBJ1-1
TGCGCCAGCAGATCAGGACAGATGAACACTGAAGCTTTCTTT
CASRSGQMNTEAFF
>TRBV28|NA|TRBD1|TRBJ1-4
TGTGCCAGCAGCGATACACCCGGGACAGCTGAAAAACTGTTTTTT
CASSDTPGTAEKLFF
>TRBV6-4|NA|NA|TRBJ2-2
TGTGCCAGCAGTCCGTCGAACACCGGGGAGCTGTTTTTT
CASSPSNTGELFF
>TRBV6-5|NA|TRBD1|TRBJ2-5
TGTGCCAGCAGTCCGACAGGGATCCAAGAGACCCAGTACTTC
CASSPTGIQETQYF
>TRBV7-2|few|NA|TRBJ2-5
TGTGCCAGCAGCTTAGGCGCCACCTCAATAGAGACCCAGTACTTC
CASSLGATSIETQYF
>TRBV29-1|once|TRBD1|TRBJ1-4
TGCAGCGTTGAAGATGGCGGGACAGGCCTGTTTTTT
CSVEDGGTGLFF
>TRBV19|NA|NA|TRBJ2-1
TGTGCCAGTAGTACGGGAGTTCTCTACAATGAGCAGTTCTTC
CASSTGVLYNEQFF
>TRBV6-4|NA|NA|TRBJ2-1
TGTGCCAGCAGTGACTTAATGAGGGATGAGCAGTTCTTC
CASSDLMRDEQFF
>TRBV6-5|few|NA|TRBJ1-1
TGTGCCAGCAGTAAGTTGAGTAACACTGAAGCTTTCTTT
CASSKLSNTEAFF
>TRBV3-1/TRBV3-2|once|NA|TRBJ2-1
TGTGCCAGCAGCCAAGATAGTAGCAACCATGAGCAGTTCTTC
CASSQDSSNHEQFF
>TRBV9|NA|TRBD1|TRBJ2-1
TGTGCCAGCAGCGTACAGGGGGCCAATGAGCAGTTCTTC
CASSVQGANEQFF
>TRBV6-6|NA|NA|TRBJ1-2
TGTGCCAGCAGTTACGAAAGGGAGGGTTCGATAGGCTACACCTTC
CASSYEREGSIGYTF
>TRBV6-5|NA|TRBD1|TRBJ1-2
TGTGCCAGCAGTCAGAGGACAGGGGTAAACTATGGCTACACCTTC
CASSQRTGVNYGYTF
>TRBV7-9|NA|TRBD2|TRBJ2-5
TGTGCCAGCAGCCAAACGTTGGCTAGCGGGGGTAAGGTGGCCCAGTACTTC
CASSQTLASGGKVAQYF